This T cell receptor beta chain was observed in a study of blood T cell repertoires in COVID-19. As for the study in general: Samples of COVID-19 (acute and convalescent) were obtained from the United States, Italy and Spain. The analysed material was cDNA or gDNA that came from T cells, B-cell-depleted T cells, or PBMCs.

Study processing details: Estimates of nucleated cell counts were drawn from the amplification of reference gene primers. Sequencing was performed with immunoSEQ multiplex PCR; in TCRdb, only in-frame clones are kept and a portion is missing. Clone size and the V and J calls come from that table; the DNA yielded D and trimming. The profile shows about 230,000 clones, around four fifths of them singletons. The CDR3 runs 15 residues. V lost 0 bases, J lost 6 bases, and 12 bases lay in between. Germline V gives CDR1 SGDLS, CDR2 YYNGEE. The clonotype originates from a man in his forties with acute or convalescent COVID-19. The sequencing sample was made of peripheral blood. The chain links TRBV9 to TRBJ2-2; possibly TRBD2 for D (6 bases). CDR3 loop: CASSVDGRESGELFF. The CDR3 DNA is TGTGCCAGCAGCGTAGACGGGAGAGAATCCGGGGAGCTGTTTTTT. The full variable domain, in which reference TRBV9 and TRBJ2-2 provide the parts outside the CDR3, is DSGVTQTPKHLITATGQRVTLRCSPRSGDLSVYWYQQSLDQGLQFLIQYYNGEERAKGNILERFSAQQFPDLHSELNLSSLELGDSALYFCASSVDGRESGELFFGEGSRLTVL.